The clone carrying this T cell receptor beta chain was detected ten times or more. Its antigen is undetermined. The time point is: sample taken at primary tumor resection. This sample was taken from a study of spatial heterogeneity in lung cancer. Study at large: Detected sequences consistently included more beta-chain ones than alpha-chain ones. In tumor regions, TCR transcript counts tracked strongly with a T cell module score from matched bulk RNA-seq.

MiXCR, run by TCRdb on the 5' RACE reads, gives a single entry per CDR3 protein. This table holds around 9,300 distinct CDR3 sequences, around 5.5% found once. CDR3 length: 13 amino acids. Trimming cost V 3 bases and J 0 bases, with 6 bases left between them. General study findings and limits: For expanded intratumoral alpha and beta TCRs, counts tracked tumor mutation counts. For tumor T cells, estimated coverage reached only around 7.1% (alpha) and more than 11% (beta).

This sequence was found in a female donor with early-stage non-small cell lung cancer. The sample consisted of lung tumor tissue, taken at surgery. The chain links TRBV12-3 or TRBV12-4 to TRBJ2-7; no reliable D call. CDR3 residues: CASSLGGSYEQYF. The DNA of the CDR3 is TGTGCCAGCAGTTTGGGCGGCTCCTACGAGCAGTACTTC.